The sequence of this T cell receptor (beta chain) was determined in a study of cytomegalovirus exposure and HLA in healthy donors. Overall study findings and caveats: Excluded were some V segments that proved indistinguishable, including TRBV6-2 and TRBV6-3. Later findings reportedly placed an Asian-associated ancestry cluster below the roughly 660-donor mean for N-insertions.

The PCR ran on 60 Vbeta and 13 Jbeta primers. Clones were read by immunoSEQ multiplex PCR, and TCRdb kept only the in-frame ones, dropping some. This sample carries 100,000 to 150,000 clones, 81% of them seen once, and the ten largest clones take approximately 4%. This CDR3 spans 15 amino acids. Trimming stripped 0 bases from V and 0 bases from J, with 6 bases between. Germline-derived CDR1 and CDR2 are SGHAT and FQNNGV. About this clone itself: Its specificity is not known.

The J gene is TRBJ1-3, the V gene TRBV11-2; D is ambiguous. The sequencing input was PBMCs. The clonotype comes from a man between 18 and 35 years old in good health and CMV-seropositive. The CDR3 DNA reads TGTGCCAGCAGCTTAGATCCAGGCTCTGGAAACACCATATATTTT. This sequence encodes CASSLDPGSGNTIYF.